This T cell receptor beta chain was found in a study of Graves' ophthalmopathy and Graves' hyperthyroidism. Overall study findings and caveats: In blood appeared most of the expanded thyroid clonotypes whose frequency exceeded 0.001. Sensitivity reached roughly 70% and specificity about 73% when the model predicted ophthalmopathy progression.

RNA transcripts yielded amplified TCR beta CDR3 regions. A first-round RT-PCR used HTBI primers, followed by a second-round multiplex PCR. TCRdb reanalysed the multiplex PCR reads using MiXCR and keeps one entry per CDR3 protein. The profile covers over 650,000 distinct CDR3 sequences, with about 38% appearing a single time and more than 3% taken by the ten largest. Presentation of ophthalmopathy in the donors involved moderate-to-severe activity, CAS ≥3, NOSPECS ≥4 and a duration under 3 months. The PBMCs were taken from roughly 9.3 ml of fresh peripheral blood. Regarding this clonotype: The antigen remains unidentified.

The sequenced sample was peripheral blood. The clonotype was recovered from an adult man with Graves' ophthalmopathy.

In nucleotides, the CDR3 is TGTGCCAGCAGCCAAGGAGGGGGCGCTAGATTGAAAGCTTTCTTT. Its protein is CASSQGGGARLKAFF. The V and J genes are TRBV7-9 and TRBJ1-1, with 7 bases lining up with TRBD1. Germline V CDR1 and CDR2: SEHNR, FQNEAQ (reference sequence). The V gene end was trimmed by 5 bases and the J gene end by 9 bases; junction bases not matched to a gene: 15. The CDR3 contains 15 residues.